This T cell receptor (beta chain) originates from a study of shared clonotypes between healthy human individuals. Study details: The study used three CD4 naive, three CD4 memory, two CD8 naive and one CD8 memory plate per donor. Study-level findings and limits: Naive CD4 clonotypes overlapped across a few donors at approximately 5%. The study found lower generation probabilities in non-shared clonotypes than in those shared by all four donors.

Healthy adults negative for HIV, lacking recent acute infections or vaccinations, served as donors. Produced via immunoSEQ multiplex PCR; TCRdb's table is partial and in-frame only. The sample lists about 600,000 clones; almost 97% were seen once. Turning to this clone: Its antigen is still unknown.

After removal of 4 bases from V and 7 bases from J, the junction contained 6 bases not matched to a gene. The germline gives CDR1 MNHEY, CDR2 SVGAGI. The CDR3 length is 15 residues. V usage is TRBV6-5 and J usage is TRBJ2-1; 11 bases are shared with TRBD2. The sequence was collected from a woman between 25 and 40 years old in good health. The material sequenced was naive CD4+ T cells sorted from blood. The subset: CD45RA+ positively selected. The CDR3 sequence is CASSWGTSGRNEQFF. The DNA of the CDR3 is TGTGCCAGCAGTTGGGGGACTAGCGGACGAAATGAGCAGTTCTTC.